This is a list of T cell receptor beta chains from one sample in a study of blood T cell repertoires in COVID-19. The table came from immunoSEQ multiplex PCR; TCRdb's copy has only in-frame clones and leaves some out. Of approximately 89,000 clones in the sample, roughly four fifths were seen once. Sequenced input: peripheral blood. Receptor source: a human donor in a cohort sampled during active COVID-19. Each CDR3 is given with its conserved first and last residue. The D gene is left open where the match is weak. Not all rows give a size; the values are once, few, many and, for expanded clones, a class.

.	TRBV27	TRBJ2-4	.	TGTGCCAGCAGTTTAAACAGGACACCAAACATTCAGTACTTC	CASSLNRTPNIQYF
TRBD1	TRBV6-5	TRBJ2-1	.	TGTGCCAGCAGGTGGGGACAGGGTAGTATCGATGAGCAGTTCTTC	CASRWGQGSIDEQFF
.	TRBV7-8	TRBJ2-2	.	TGTGCCAGCAGCCAGCAGGGACTTCACGGGGAGCTGTTTTTT	CASSQQGLHGELFF
TRBD1	TRBV28	TRBJ2-5	.	TGTGCCAGCACCCACCACGATACAGGGGCAGGGGAGACCCAGTACTTC	CASTHHDTGAGETQYF
.	TRBV3-1/TRBV3-2	TRBJ1-2	.	TGTGCCACAGGAGGCCCGGGGGGCTACACCTTC	CATGGPGGYTF
.	TRBV27	TRBJ1-2	.	TGTGCCAGCAGCCTGAGAGCGAACTATGGCTACACCTTC	CASSLRANYGYTF
.	TRBV6-5	TRBJ1-4	once	TGTGCCAGCAGCTCGACAGTTAATGAAAAACTGTTTTTT	CASSSTVNEKLFF
TRBD2	TRBV3-1/TRBV3-2	TRBJ2-6	.	TGTGCCAGCAGCCAAGATCTGGGAGCGGGGGGGCCCTCTGGGGCCAACGTCCTGACTTTC	CASSQDLGAGGPSGANVLTF
.	TRBV30	TRBJ2-7	.	TGTGCCTGGAGTAGCGGCGCGAAAGAGCAGTACTTC	CAWSSGAKEQYF
TRBD1	TRBV11-2	TRBJ1-3	.	TGTGCCAGCAGCTTAGCCCCGACAGGGGAAAACACCATATATTTT	CASSLAPTGENTIYF
.	TRBV6-1	TRBJ1-2	few	TGTGCCAGCAGTGAACGGGGGTCTTTCCCCGGCTACACCTTC	CASSERGSFPGYTF
.	TRBV28	TRBJ2-6	few	TGTGCCAGCGGCCGAATTTTTGGGACTCATAACTCTGGGGCCAACGTCCTGACTTTC	CASGRIFGTHNSGANVLTF
.	TRBV5-4	TRBJ2-5	.	TGTGCCAGCAGGAAGCAGGGGGGAGAGACCCAGTACTTC	CASRKQGGETQYF
TRBD1	TRBV6-5	TRBJ2-7	few	TGTGCCAGCAGGCGGACAGGGTTCTTGGACGAGCAGTACTTC	CASRRTGFLDEQYF
TRBD2	TRBV5-6	TRBJ2-7	.	TGTGCCAGCAGCACGACGCGGGGGTTAAACTACGAGCAGTACTTC	CASSTTRGLNYEQYF
.	TRBV18	TRBJ1-1	once	TGTGCCAGCTCACCACCGAGTTCGCACAACACTGAAGCTTTCTTT	CASSPPSSHNTEAFF
.	TRBV5-1	TRBJ1-1	.	TGCGCCAGCAGACTACAGGGAACAGCTTTCTTT	CASRLQGTAFF
.	TRBV12-3/TRBV12-4	TRBJ2-7	.	TGTGCCAGCACCTGGGGCAGTACCTACGAGCAGTACTTC	CASTWGSTYEQYF
.	TRBV7-9	TRBJ1-6	.	TGTGCCAGCAGCTTAGGAGCCAGGGGCAATTCACCCCTCCACTTT	CASSLGARGNSPLHF
.	TRBV7-2	TRBJ1-3	.	TGTGCCAGCAGCTTAAACAGTGTGGCCTCTGGAAACACCATATATTTT	CASSLNSVASGNTIYF
TRBD1	TRBV5-1	TRBJ2-7	.	TGCGCCAGCAGCTTGGGGGGTCTAGGGGACAGGGCCTACGAGCAGTACTTC	CASSLGGLGDRAYEQYF
.	TRBV24-1	TRBJ2-1	.	TGTGCCACCAGTGACCCTGGACCACAGGGCAATGAGCAGTTCTTC	CATSDPGPQGNEQFF
TRBD1	TRBV7-9	TRBJ1-1	.	TGTGCCAGCAGCCCGCGAGGACAGGGGACTGAAGCTTTCTTT	CASSPRGQGTEAFF
TRBD1	TRBV18	TRBJ1-5	.	TGTGCCAGCTCACCAGGGACAGGCCGCAATCAGCCCCAGCATTTT	CASSPGTGRNQPQHF
.	TRBV7-6	TRBJ2-1	.	TGTGCCAGCAGCTTACAATCCTACAATGAGCAGTTCTTC	CASSLQSYNEQFF
TRBD1	TRBV28	TRBJ1-3	.	TGTGCCAGCACCACCCGGGACAGGGCGAGAAACACCATATATTTT	CASTTRDRARNTIYF
.	TRBV6-5	TRBJ2-1	.	TGTGCCAGCAGACGGGGGAAGTCCTACAATGAGCAGTTCTTC	CASRRGKSYNEQFF
.	TRBV7-6	TRBJ2-2	.	TGTGCCAGCAGGGGGGGACGGGAGAACACCGGGGAGCTGTTTTTT	CASRGGRENTGELFF
TRBD1	TRBV24-1	TRBJ2-2	medium-sized	TGTGCCACCAGTGGCGCCTCGACAGGGCTGGTCGGGGAGCTGTTTTTT	CATSGASTGLVGELFF
.	TRBV5-1	TRBJ1-1	.	TGCGCCAGCAGCTTGATCAGGGGTGGCACTGAAGCTTTCTTT	CASSLIRGGTEAFF
TRBD2	TRBV9	TRBJ2-3	once	TGTGCCAGCAGCCCCGGGACTAGCGTCACAGATACGCAGTATTTT	CASSPGTSVTDTQYF
TRBD1	TRBV5-5	TRBJ2-2	.	TGTGCCAGCAGCCTGTATTGGACAGGGCAAGACGGGGAGCTGTTTTTT	CASSLYWTGQDGELFF
TRBD1	TRBV5-5	TRBJ1-1	.	TGTGCCAGCAGCTTGTACGGACAGGGCAACACTGAAGCTTTCTTT	CASSLYGQGNTEAFF
.	TRBV5-1	TRBJ2-3	.	TGCGCCAGCAGCTTGGAGAGGCACACAGATACGCAGTATTTT	CASSLERHTDTQYF
.	TRBV28	TRBJ1-3	.	TGTGCCAGCAGTTTGTTTACGGGGATCAACTCTGGAAACACCATATATTTT	CASSLFTGINSGNTIYF
.	TRBV5-1	TRBJ1-5	.	TGCGCCAGCAGCTTGGACCCGACACGAGACAATCAGCCCCAGCATTTT	CASSLDPTRDNQPQHF